These 10 T cell receptor beta chains were sequenced from one sample in a study of T cell responses to AZD1222 COVID-19 vaccine. The repertoire was sequenced with immunoSEQ multiplex PCR; TCRdb's copy has only in-frame clones and lacks some. The sample includes about 110,000 clones, around 90% of them seen just once. The sequencing used peripheral blood, collected on day 0 of MenACWY control vaccination. The origin of the receptors is an adult in good health.

V usage is TRBV7-2 and J usage is TRBJ2-1; D may match TRBD1 or TRBD2 (5 bases each). The germline CDR1 and CDR2 sequences are SGHTA and FQGNSA. The V and J ends lost 5 bases and 0 bases respectively, with 17 bases between them. There are 17 residues in the CDR3. CDR3: CASSLAPAGSSYNEQFF. The CDR3 DNA is TGTGCCAGCAGCCTCGCGCCCGCAGGGAGCTCCTACAATGAGCAGTTCTTC.

This clone was seen once. This chain joins TRBV30 and TRBJ2-3; perhaps D is TRBD1 or TRBD2 (5 bases each). From germline, CDR1 is GTSNPN and CDR2 SVGIG (reference sequence). V gave up 4 bases and J gave up 5 bases, with 10 bases separating them. This CDR3 contains 12 residues. CDR3 amino acids: CAWMGDQDTQYF. CDR3 DNA: TGTGCCTGGATGGGGGATCAAGATACGCAGTATTTT.

The V call is TRBV7-2, the J call TRBJ2-2, with 7 bases fitting TRBD2. With V trimmed by 1 base and J by 1 base, 6 bases remained unmatched. The CDR3 totals 17 residues. Germline V gene data show CDR1 as SGHTA and CDR2 as FQGNSA. CDR3 sequence: CASSLVGSGKNTGELFF. The CDR3 DNA sequence: TGTGCCAGCAGCTTAGTGGGAAGCGGGAAGAACACCGGGGAGCTGTTTTTT.

V gene TRBV25-1 combines with J gene TRBJ2-5; 9 nucleotides line up with TRBD2. The germline CDR1 and CDR2 sequences are MGHDK and SYGVNS. CDR3 size: 14 residues. V dropped 1 base and J dropped 5; count of bases not matched to a gene: 2. The CDR3 reads CASSEFAGGETQYF. The CDR3 nucleotides are TGTGCCAGCAGTGAATTTGCGGGAGGGGAGACCCAGTACTTC.

The chain links TRBV9 to TRBJ2-7; D may be TRBD2 (5 bases). The V end lost 3 bases, the J end lost 0 bases, and 13 bases lay between the germline ends. CDR1 is SGDLS and CDR2 is YYNGEE in the germline V gene. CDR3 length: 15 amino acids. CDR3: CASSERAASSYEQYF. For the CDR3, the DNA is TGTGCCAGCAGCGAGAGGGCGGCTAGCTCCTACGAGCAGTACTTC.

V is TRBV3-1 (or the pseudogene TRBV3-2) and J is TRBJ1-4; weak D call: TRBD1 (6 bases). With 0 bases removed from V and 8 bases from J, the gap between germline ends came to 16 bases. CDR1 and CDR2 from the germline V gene are LGHDT and YNNKEL (reference sequence). The CDR3 is 16 amino acids. The DNA of the CDR3 is TGTGCCAGCAGCCAAGATCAGTCGGGGGCTCGAGAAAAACTGTTTTTT. Encoded protein: CASSQDQSGAREKLFF.

This clone was observed a single time. The chain is built from TRBV5-1 and TRBJ1-2, with no clear D. Trimming took off 0 bases at V and 2 bases at J, with 8 bases between the two ends. The CDR3 is 14 amino acids. Germline CDR1 is SGHRS and CDR2 is YFSETQ. The CDR3: CASSLGQQNYGYTF. The CDR3 DNA is TGCGCCAGCAGCTTGGGGCAGCAAAACTATGGCTACACCTTC.

CDR3 nucleotides: TGTGCCAGCTCCCAGGGGTCGAACTATGGCTACACCTTC. Translated: CASSQGSNYGYTF. The chain employs TRBV18 and TRBJ1-2, with D perhaps TRBD1 (6 bases). CDR3 length: 13 amino acids. The germline V gene has CDR1 KGHSH and CDR2 LQKENI. The V end lost 6 bases, the J end lost 2 bases, and 10 bases lay between the germline ends.

Only one count was recorded for this clone. The chain's CDR3 is CASSDGDYEQYF. DNA of the CDR3: TGTGCCAGTTCGGACGGGGACTACGAGCAGTACTTC. The V call is TRBV28, the J call TRBJ2-7; D might be TRBD2 (5 bases). CDR1 is MDHEN and CDR2 is SYDVKM in the germline V gene. The V end was cut by 9 bases, the J end by 3 bases, with 12 bases between. This CDR3 spans 12 amino acids.

The gene calls are TRBV28 and TRBJ2-1; D ambiguous. Trimming stripped 5 bases from V and 7 bases from J, with 15 bases between. The CDR3 extends over 14 amino acids. Germline CDR1 is MDHEN and CDR2 is SYDVKM. CDR3 coding DNA: TGTGCCAGCAGTCCGCTAAACGTCCCAAATGAGCAGTTCTTC. Its protein is CASSPLNVPNEQFF.